This T cell receptor (beta chain) was identified during a study of CD8 T cells in ankylosing spondylitis. On this clonotype itself: Its specificity is not known.

With molecular barcodes, quantitative 5'-RACE was used to make the TCR beta libraries. TCRdb ran MiXCR on the 5' RACE reads and lists one entry per CDR3 protein. The repertoire includes about 540,000 distinct CDR3 sequences, roughly 12% of them detected once, and around 6.8% sits in the top ten. V was pared by 1 base and J by 8 bases, with 3 bases of the junction left unmatched. Germline CDR1 reads LGHDT; CDR2 reads YNNKEL (reference sequence). The CDR3 runs to 14 residues. Study outcomes and limitations: For ankylosing spondylitis blood, a TCR beta motif of about eight highly homologous variants appeared characteristic.

This chain uses TRBV3-1 with TRBJ1-2; the match to TRBD1 covers 11 bases. The sequenced material came from blood, either unsorted or a sorted T cell fraction (not recorded which). The TCR originated in a male donor with ankylosing spondylitis. DNA of the CDR3: TGTGCCAGCAGCCAAGCCGGGACAGGGGGAGGCTACACCTTC. Its protein is CASSQAGTGGGYTF.